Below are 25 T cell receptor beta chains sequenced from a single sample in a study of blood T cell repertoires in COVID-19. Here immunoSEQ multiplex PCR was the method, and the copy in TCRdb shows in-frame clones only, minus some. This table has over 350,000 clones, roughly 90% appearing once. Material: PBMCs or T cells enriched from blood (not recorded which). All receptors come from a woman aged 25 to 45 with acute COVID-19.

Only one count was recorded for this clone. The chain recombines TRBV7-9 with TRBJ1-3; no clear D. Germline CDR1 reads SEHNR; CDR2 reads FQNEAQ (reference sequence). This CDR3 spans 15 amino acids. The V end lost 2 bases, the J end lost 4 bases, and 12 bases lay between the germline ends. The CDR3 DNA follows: TGTGCCAGCAGCTTAAACAGAGAGTCAGGAAACACCATATATTTT. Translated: CASSLNRESGNTIYF.

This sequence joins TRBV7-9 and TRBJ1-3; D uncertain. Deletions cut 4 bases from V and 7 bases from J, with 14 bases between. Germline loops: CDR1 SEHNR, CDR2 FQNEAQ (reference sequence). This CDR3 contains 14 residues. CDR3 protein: CASSSKDYGNTIYF. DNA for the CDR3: TGTGCCAGCAGCTCCAAAGACTACGGTAACACCATATATTTT.

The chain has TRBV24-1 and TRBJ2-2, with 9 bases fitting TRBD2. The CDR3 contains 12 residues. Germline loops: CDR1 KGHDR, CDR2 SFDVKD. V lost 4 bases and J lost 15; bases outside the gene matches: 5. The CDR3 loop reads CATSDRRGGLFF. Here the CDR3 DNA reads TGTGCCACCAGTGACCGGCGGGGGGGATTGTTTTTT.

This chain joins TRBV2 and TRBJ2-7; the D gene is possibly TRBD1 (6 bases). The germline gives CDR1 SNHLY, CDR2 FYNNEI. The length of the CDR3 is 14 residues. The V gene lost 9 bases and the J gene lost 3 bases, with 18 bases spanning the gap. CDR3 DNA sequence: TGTGCCAGTAGGGACGGCAGGGGAGACTACGAGCAGTACTTC. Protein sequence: CASRDGRGDYEQYF. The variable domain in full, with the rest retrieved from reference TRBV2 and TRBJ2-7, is EPEVTQTPSHQVTQMGQEVILRCVPISNHLYFYWYRQILGQKVEFLVSFYNNEISEKSEIFDDQFSVERPDGSNFTLKIRSTKLEDSAMYFCASRDGRGDYEQYFGPGTRLTVT.

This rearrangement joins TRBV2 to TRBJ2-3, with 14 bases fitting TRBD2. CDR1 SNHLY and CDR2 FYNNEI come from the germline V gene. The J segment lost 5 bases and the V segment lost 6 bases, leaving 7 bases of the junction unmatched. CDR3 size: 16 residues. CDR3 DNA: TGTGCCAGCAGCTACGGACTAGCGGGGGGCCGAGATACGCAGTATTTT. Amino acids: CASSYGLAGGRDTQYF.

CDR3 loop: CASSRRGETVGYTF. The CDR3 bases are TGTGCCAGCAGTCGGCGGGGGGAGACTGTTGGCTACACCTTC. The chain combines TRBV27 with TRBJ1-2, with a weak D call TRBD1 (5 bases). Germline V lookup: CDR1 MNHEY, CDR2 SMNVEV (reference sequence). Trimming left V 5 bases short and J 7 bases short, with 17 bases between. CDR3 size: 14 residues.

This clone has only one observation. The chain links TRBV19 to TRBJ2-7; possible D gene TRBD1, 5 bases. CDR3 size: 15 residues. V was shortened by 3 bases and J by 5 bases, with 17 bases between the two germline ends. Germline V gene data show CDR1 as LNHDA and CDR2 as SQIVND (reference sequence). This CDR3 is CASSIAGQGGNEQYF. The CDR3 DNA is TGTGCCAGTAGTATCGCCGGGCAGGGCGGCAACGAGCAGTACTTC.

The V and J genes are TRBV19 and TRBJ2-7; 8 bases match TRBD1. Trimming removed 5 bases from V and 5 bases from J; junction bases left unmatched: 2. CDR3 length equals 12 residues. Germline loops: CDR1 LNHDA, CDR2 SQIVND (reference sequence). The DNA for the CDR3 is TGTGCCAGTAGTTACAGGGGGGACGAGCAGTACTTC. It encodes CASSYRGDEQYF.

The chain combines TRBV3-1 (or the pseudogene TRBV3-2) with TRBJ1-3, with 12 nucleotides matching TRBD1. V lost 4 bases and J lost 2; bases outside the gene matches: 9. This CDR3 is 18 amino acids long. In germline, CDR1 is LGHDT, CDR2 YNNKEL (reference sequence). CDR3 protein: CASSREAGTGGAGNTIYF. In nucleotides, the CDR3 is TGTGCCAGCAGCCGAGAAGCAGGGACAGGGGGCGCTGGAAACACCATATATTTT.

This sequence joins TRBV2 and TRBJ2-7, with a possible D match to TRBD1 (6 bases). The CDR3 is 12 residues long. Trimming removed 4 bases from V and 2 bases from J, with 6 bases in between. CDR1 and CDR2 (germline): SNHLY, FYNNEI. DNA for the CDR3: TGTGCCAGCAGTGGGGGGCCCTACGAGCAGTACTTC. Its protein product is CASSGGPYEQYF.

The CDR3 sequence: CAIRVEVYTEAFF. Here the CDR3 DNA reads TGTGCCATCAGAGTAGAGGTTTACACTGAAGCTTTCTTT. V gene TRBV10-3 combines with J gene TRBJ1-1, with D unresolved. Germline values: CDR1 ENHRY, CDR2 SYGVKD. The CDR3 length is 13 residues. V dropped 6 bases and J dropped 3 bases, with 11 bases sitting between them.

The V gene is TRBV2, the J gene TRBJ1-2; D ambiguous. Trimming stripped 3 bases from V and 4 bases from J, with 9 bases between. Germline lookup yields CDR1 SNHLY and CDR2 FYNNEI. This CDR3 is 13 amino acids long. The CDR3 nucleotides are TGTGCCAGCAGTGAGGGCCACGTCTATGGCTACACCTTC. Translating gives CASSEGHVYGYTF. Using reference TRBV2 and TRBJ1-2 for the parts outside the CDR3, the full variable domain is EPEVTQTPSHQVTQMGQEVILRCVPISNHLYFYWYRQILGQKVEFLVSFYNNEISEKSEIFDDQFSVERPDGSNFTLKIRSTKLEDSAMYFCASSEGHVYGYTFGSGTRLTVV.

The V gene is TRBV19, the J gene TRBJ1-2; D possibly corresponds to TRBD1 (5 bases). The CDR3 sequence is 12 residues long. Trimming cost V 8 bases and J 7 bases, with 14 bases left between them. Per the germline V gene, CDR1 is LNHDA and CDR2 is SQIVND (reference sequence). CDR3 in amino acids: CASRSGGFGYTF. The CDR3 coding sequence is TGTGCCAGTCGTTCGGGGGGGTTTGGCTACACCTTC. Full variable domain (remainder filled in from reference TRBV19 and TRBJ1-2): DGGITQSPKYLFRKEGQNVTLSCEQNLNHDAMYWYRQDPGQGLRLIYYSQIVNDFQKGDIAEGYSVSREKKESFPLTVTSAQKNPTAFYLCASRSGGFGYTFGSGTRLTVV.

The chain's CDR3 is CASSESGGRGIGYTF. In nucleotides, the CDR3 is TGTGCCAGCAGTGAATCCGGCGGGAGGGGTATCGGCTACACCTTC. This rearrangement joins TRBV6-1 to TRBJ1-2; the D gene is possibly TRBD1 (5 bases). This CDR3 is 15 amino acids long. The germline gives CDR1 MNHNS, CDR2 SASEGT. V shed 2 bases and J shed 8 bases, with 18 bases lying between them.

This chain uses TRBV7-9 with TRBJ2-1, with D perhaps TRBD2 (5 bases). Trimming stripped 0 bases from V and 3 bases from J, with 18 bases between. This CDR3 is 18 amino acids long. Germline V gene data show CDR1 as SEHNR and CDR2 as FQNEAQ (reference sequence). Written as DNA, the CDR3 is TGTGCCAGCAGCTTAGCCGGAGGCCGGCGACCAAACTACAATGAGCAGTTCTTC. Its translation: CASSLAGGRRPNYNEQFF.

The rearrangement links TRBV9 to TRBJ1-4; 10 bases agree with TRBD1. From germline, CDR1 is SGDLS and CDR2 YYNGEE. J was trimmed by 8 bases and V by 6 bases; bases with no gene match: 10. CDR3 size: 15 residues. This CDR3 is CASNGIGTGEEKLFF. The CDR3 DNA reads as TGTGCCAGCAACGGGATAGGGACAGGGGAAGAAAAACTGTTTTTT.

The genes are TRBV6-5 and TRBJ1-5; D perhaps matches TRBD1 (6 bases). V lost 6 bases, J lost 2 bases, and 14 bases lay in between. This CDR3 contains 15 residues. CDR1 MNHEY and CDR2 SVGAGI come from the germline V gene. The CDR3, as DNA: TGTGCCAGCAGGTCCACAGGGAGAGGCAATCAGCCCCAGCATTTT. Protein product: CASRSTGRGNQPQHF.

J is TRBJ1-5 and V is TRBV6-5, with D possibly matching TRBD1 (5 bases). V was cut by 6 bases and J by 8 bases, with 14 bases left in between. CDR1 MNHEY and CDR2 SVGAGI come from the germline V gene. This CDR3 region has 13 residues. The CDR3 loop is CASSRGPREPQHF. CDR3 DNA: TGTGCCAGCAGCCGCGGACCCAGGGAGCCCCAGCATTTT.

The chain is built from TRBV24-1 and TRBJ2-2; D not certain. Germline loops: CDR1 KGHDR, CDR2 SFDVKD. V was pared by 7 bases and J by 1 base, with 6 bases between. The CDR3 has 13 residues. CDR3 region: CATSRGNTGELFF. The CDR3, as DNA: TGTGCCACCAGCCGCGGGAACACCGGGGAGCTGTTTTTT.

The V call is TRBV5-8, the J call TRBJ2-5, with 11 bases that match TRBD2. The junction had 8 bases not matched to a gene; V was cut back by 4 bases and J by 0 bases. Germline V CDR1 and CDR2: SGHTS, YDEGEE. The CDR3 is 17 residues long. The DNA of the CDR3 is TGTGCCAGCAGCCCCGGACTAGCGGGCCAGTACCAAGAGACCCAGTACTTC. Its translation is CASSPGLAGQYQETQYF.

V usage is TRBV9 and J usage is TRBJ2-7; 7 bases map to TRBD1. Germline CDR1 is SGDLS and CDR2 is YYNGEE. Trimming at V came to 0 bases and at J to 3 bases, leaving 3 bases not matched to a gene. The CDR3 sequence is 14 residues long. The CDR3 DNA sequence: TGTGCCAGCAGCGTAGGGTCAGGGGGCTACGAGCAGTACTTC. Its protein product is CASSVGSGGYEQYF. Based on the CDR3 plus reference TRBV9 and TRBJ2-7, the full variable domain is DSGVTQTPKHLITATGQRVTLRCSPRSGDLSVYWYQQSLDQGLQFLIQYYNGEERAKGNILERFSAQQFPDLHSELNLSSLELGDSALYFCASSVGSGGYEQYFGPGTRLTVT.

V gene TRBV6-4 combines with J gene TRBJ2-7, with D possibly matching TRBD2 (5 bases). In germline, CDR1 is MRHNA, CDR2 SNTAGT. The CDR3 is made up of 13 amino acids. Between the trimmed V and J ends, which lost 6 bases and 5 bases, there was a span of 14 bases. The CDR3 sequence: CASSAQPGDEQYF. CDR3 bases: TGTGCCAGCAGCGCCCAGCCCGGGGACGAGCAGTACTTC.

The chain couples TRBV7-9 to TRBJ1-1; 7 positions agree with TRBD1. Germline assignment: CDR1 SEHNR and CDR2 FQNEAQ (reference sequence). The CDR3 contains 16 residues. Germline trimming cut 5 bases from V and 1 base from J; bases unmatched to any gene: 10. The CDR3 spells CASSRGTAFKNTEAFF. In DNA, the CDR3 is TGTGCCAGCAGCCGGGGGACAGCATTTAAGAACACTGAAGCTTTCTTT.

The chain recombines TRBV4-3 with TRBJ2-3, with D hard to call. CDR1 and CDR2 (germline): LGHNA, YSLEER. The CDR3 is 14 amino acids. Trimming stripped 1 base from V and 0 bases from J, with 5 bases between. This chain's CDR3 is CASSQGLSTDTQYF. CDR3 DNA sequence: TGCGCCAGCAGCCAAGGACTGAGCACAGATACGCAGTATTTT.

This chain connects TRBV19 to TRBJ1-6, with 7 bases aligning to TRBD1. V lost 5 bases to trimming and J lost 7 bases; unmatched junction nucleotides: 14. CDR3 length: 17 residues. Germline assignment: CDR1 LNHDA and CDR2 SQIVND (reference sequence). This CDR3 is CASSPYGPDRENSPLHF. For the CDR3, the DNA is TGTGCCAGTAGTCCATACGGGCCTGACAGGGAAAATTCACCCCTCCACTTT. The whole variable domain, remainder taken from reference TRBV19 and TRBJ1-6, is DGGITQSPKYLFRKEGQNVTLSCEQNLNHDAMYWYRQDPGQGLRLIYYSQIVNDFQKGDIAEGYSVSREKKESFPLTVTSAQKNPTAFYLCASSPYGPDRENSPLHFGNGTRLTVT.